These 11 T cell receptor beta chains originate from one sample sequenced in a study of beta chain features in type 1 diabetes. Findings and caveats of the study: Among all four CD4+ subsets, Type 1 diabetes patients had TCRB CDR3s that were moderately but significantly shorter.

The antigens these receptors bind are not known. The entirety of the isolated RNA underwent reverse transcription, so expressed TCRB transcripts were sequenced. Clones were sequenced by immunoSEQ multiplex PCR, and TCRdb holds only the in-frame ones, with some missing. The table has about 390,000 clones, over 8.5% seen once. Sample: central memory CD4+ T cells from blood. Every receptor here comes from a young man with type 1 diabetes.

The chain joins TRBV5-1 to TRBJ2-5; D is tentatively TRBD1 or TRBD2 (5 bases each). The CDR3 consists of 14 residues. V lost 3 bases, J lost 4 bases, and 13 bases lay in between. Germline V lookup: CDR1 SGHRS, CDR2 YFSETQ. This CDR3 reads CASSSGLLGETQYF. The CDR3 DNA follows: TGCGCCAGCAGCTCGGGGCTTTTGGGAGAGACCCAGTACTTC.

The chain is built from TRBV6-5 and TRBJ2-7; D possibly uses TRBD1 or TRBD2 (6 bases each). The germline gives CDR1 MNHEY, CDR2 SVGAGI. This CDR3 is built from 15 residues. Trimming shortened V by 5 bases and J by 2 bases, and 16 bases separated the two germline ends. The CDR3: CASSLGGGQPYEQYF. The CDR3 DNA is TGTGCCAGCAGTCTGGGGGGAGGACAGCCCTACGAGCAGTACTTC.

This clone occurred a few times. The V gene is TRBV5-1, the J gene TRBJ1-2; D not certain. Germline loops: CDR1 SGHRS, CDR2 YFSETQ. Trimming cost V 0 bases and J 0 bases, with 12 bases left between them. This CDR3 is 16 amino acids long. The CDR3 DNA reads TGCGCCAGCAGCTTGGCCTCGACAAGCACTAACTATGGCTACACCTTC. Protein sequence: CASSLASTSTNYGYTF.

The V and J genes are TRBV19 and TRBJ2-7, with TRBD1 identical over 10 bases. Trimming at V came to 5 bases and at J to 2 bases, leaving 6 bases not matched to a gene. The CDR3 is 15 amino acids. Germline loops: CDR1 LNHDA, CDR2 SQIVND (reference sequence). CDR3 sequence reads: CASSLTGQGPYEQYF. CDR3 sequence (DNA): TGTGCCAGTAGTTTGACGGGACAGGGGCCCTACGAGCAGTACTTC.

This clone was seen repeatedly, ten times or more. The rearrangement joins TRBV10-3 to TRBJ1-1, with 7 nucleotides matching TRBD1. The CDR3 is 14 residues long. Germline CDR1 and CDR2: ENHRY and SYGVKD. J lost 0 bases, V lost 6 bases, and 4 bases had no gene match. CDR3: CAIRGDRLNTEAFF. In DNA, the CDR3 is TGTGCCATCAGGGGGGACAGACTGAACACTGAAGCTTTCTTT.

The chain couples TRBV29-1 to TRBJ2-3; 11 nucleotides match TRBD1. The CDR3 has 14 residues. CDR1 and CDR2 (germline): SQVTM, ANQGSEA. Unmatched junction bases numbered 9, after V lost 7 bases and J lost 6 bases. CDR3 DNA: TGCAGCGCCGCCGGGACAGGGGGAGTGGATACGCAGTATTTT. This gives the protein CSAAGTGGVDTQYF.

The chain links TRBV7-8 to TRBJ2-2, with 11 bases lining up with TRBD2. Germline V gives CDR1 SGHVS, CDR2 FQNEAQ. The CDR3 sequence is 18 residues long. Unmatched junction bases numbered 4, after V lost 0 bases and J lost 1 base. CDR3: CASSLAASGRLNTGELFF. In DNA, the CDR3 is TGTGCCAGCAGCTTAGCGGCTAGCGGGAGGTTGAACACCGGGGAGCTGTTTTTT. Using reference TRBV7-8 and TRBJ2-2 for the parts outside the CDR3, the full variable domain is GAGVSQSPRYKVAKRGQDVALRCDPISGHVSLFWYQQALGQGPEFLTYFQNEAQLDKSGLPSDRFFAERPEGSVSTLKIQRTQQEDSAVYLCASSLAASGRLNTGELFFGEGSRLTVL.

In DNA, the CDR3 is TGTGCCAGCAGCTTAACGGCCACCAACACAGATACGCAGTATTTT. It translates to CASSLTATNTDTQYF. The chain recombines TRBV7-3 with TRBJ2-3; D not resolved. The ends were cut back, 0 bases at V and 2 bases at J, with 9 bases in the middle. This CDR3 comprises 15 residues. CDR1 is SGHTA, CDR2 FQGTGA, per germline.

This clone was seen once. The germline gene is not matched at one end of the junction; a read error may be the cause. CDR3 amino acids: CASSSGLAYEQYF. CDR3 DNA sequence: TGTGCTAGCAGCTCCGGACTAGCCTACGAGCAGTACTTC. This sequence joins TRBV7-7 and TRBJ2-7, with 7 bases fitting TRBD2. The CDR3 sequence is 13 residues long. From germline, CDR1 is SSHAT and CDR2 FNYEAQ (reference sequence).

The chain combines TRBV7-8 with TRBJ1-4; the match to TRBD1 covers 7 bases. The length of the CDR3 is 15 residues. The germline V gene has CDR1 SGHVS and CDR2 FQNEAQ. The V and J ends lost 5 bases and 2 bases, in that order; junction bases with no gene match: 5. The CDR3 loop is CASSGPTGTNEKLFF. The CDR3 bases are TGTGCCAGCAGCGGCCCGACAGGGACTAATGAAAAACTGTTTTTT.

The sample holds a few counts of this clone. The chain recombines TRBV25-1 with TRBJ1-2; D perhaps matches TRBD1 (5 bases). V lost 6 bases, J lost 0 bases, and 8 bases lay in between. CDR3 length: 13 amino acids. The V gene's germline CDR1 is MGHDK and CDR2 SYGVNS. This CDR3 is CASRRDSNYGYTF. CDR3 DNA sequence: TGTGCCAGCAGAAGGGACTCTAACTATGGCTACACCTTC.